The 21 T cell receptor beta chains in this list originate from one sample, sequenced in a study of T cells after yellow fever vaccination. TCRdb reanalysed the 5' RACE reads using MiXCR and keeps one entry per CDR3 protein. The table shows over 45,000 distinct CDR3 sequences, with about 6.6% occurring only once. The sequencing here drew on CD8+ T cells sorted from PBMCs, taken on the day of the first yellow fever vaccination. The receptors come from a man aged 18 to 29 who received the YFV17D yellow fever vaccine.

This clonotype was counted many times. This chain uses TRBV5-6 with TRBJ1-1, with D uncertain. The V and J ends lost 0 bases and 3 bases respectively, with 15 bases between them. In germline, CDR1 is SGHDT, CDR2 YYEEEE. This CDR3 contains 16 residues. CDR3 amino acids: CASSLAPGRWHTEAFF. The CDR3 bases are TGTGCCAGCAGCTTGGCCCCTGGCAGGTGGCACACTGAAGCTTTCTTT.

The chain is built from TRBV28 and TRBJ1-1, with 7 bases that match TRBD1. Germline CDR1 MDHEN, CDR2 SYDVKM. V lost 4 bases to trimming and J lost 2 bases; unmatched junction nucleotides: 4. The CDR3 extends over 14 amino acids. CDR3 amino acids: CASSSQGLNTEAFF. The DNA of the CDR3 is TGTGCCAGCAGTTCACAGGGGTTAAACACTGAAGCTTTCTTT.

In this sample, this clonotype turned up many times. V is TRBV24-1 and J is TRBJ2-2; 7 nucleotides match TRBD1. The CDR3 extends over 17 amino acids. The germline gives CDR1 KGHDR, CDR2 SFDVKD. V lost 4 bases to trimming and J lost 8 bases; unmatched junction nucleotides: 15. The CDR3, as DNA: TGTGCCACCAGTGAGCTCCCTGAGACAGGGTCTTCGGGGGAGCTGTTTTTT. Amino acid sequence: CATSELPETGSSGELFF.

Ten or more counts support this clonotype. This chain connects TRBV9 to TRBJ2-1; D possibly corresponds to TRBD2 (6 bases). The CDR3 consists of 17 residues. Between the trimmed V and J ends, which lost 0 bases and 0 bases, there was a span of 13 bases. The germline V gene has CDR1 SGDLS and CDR2 YYNGEE. This CDR3 reads CASSVVGPGSSYNEQFF. CDR3 coding DNA: TGTGCCAGCAGCGTAGTTGGGCCCGGGAGCTCCTACAATGAGCAGTTCTTC.

This clonotype was recorded a few times. The chain links TRBV27 to TRBJ2-1; D is possibly TRBD2 (5 bases). Germline CDR1 is MNHEY and CDR2 is SMNVEV (reference sequence). With 11 bases removed from V and 5 bases from J, the gap between germline ends came to 22 bases. The CDR3 runs to 15 residues. In nucleotides, the CDR3 is TGTGCCGCTTGGCCTTTGTATGGGGAGAACAATGAGCAGTTCTTC. It yields the protein CAAWPLYGENNEQFF.

This clonotype was detected many times. The V gene is TRBV5-1, the J gene TRBJ2-1; D perhaps matches TRBD2 (5 bases). Germline CDR1 reads SGHRS; CDR2 reads YFSETQ. Trimming removed 4 bases from V and 0 bases from J, with 11 bases in between. The CDR3 sequence is 15 residues long. The CDR3 sequence is CASSRAVLSYNEQFF. The CDR3 region has the DNA TGCGCCAGCAGCCGAGCGGTCCTCTCCTACAATGAGCAGTTCTTC.

The genes are TRBV13 and TRBJ1-5, with no clear D. Germline V gene sequence: CDR1 PRHDT, CDR2 FYEKMQ (reference sequence). V was trimmed by 0 bases and J by 4 bases, leaving 7 bases between them. This CDR3 has 14 residues. The CDR3 loop is CASSLGQLNQPQHF. The CDR3 DNA sequence: TGTGCCAGCAGCTTAGGGCAGCTAAATCAGCCCCAGCATTTT. The complete variable domain, with remaining parts taken from reference TRBV13 and TRBJ1-5, reads AAGVIQSPRHLIKEKRETATLKCYPIPRHDTVYWYQQGPGQDPQFLISFYEKMQSDKGSIPDRFSAQQFSDYHSELNMSSLELGDSALYFCASSLGQLNQPQHFGDGTRLSIL.

CDR3 bases: TGCGCCAGCAGTTCATCCTCGGGACACATGAACACTGAAGCTTTCTTT. Translating gives CASSSSSGHMNTEAFF. The chain is built from TRBV5-1 and TRBJ1-1; D might be TRBD1 (6 bases). The germline gives CDR1 SGHRS, CDR2 YFSETQ. The germline V and J ends were trimmed by 5 bases and 0 bases, with 17 bases remaining between them. This CDR3 has 16 amino acids.

The rearrangement links TRBV5-6 to TRBJ2-7, with a possible D match to TRBD1 (5 bases). The CDR3 is made up of 15 amino acids. In germline, CDR1 is SGHDT, CDR2 YYEEEE. Trimming cost V 1 base and J 7 bases, with 18 bases left between them. CDR3 coding DNA: TGTGCCAGCAGCTTGATCGCAGGGAACCCTACGGAGCAGTACGTC. Translation: CASSLIAGNPTEQYV.

This clonotype was seen ten or more times. This chain uses TRBV4-1 with TRBJ2-7; D unresolved. Trimming pared 0 bases from V and 3 bases from J, leaving 9 bases between. Per the germline V gene, CDR1 is MGHRA and CDR2 is YSYEKL. The CDR3 contains 14 residues. In DNA form, the CDR3 reads TGCGCCAGCAGCCAAGATTTGGGGATCTACGAGCAGTACGTC. It codes for CASSQDLGIYEQYV.

This chain connects TRBV3-1 to TRBJ2-1; the match to TRBD1 covers 7 bases. In germline, CDR1 is LGHDT, CDR2 YNNKEL (reference sequence). CDR3 length equals 14 residues. The V and J ends lost 5 bases and 6 bases, in that order; junction bases with no gene match: 7. The CDR3 DNA reads as TGTGCCAGCAGCACCCGACAGGGTGGCAATGAGCAGTTCTTC. Translating gives CASSTRQGGNEQFF.

The chain couples TRBV27 to TRBJ1-5, with a weak D call TRBD1 (6 bases). V lost 4 bases and J lost 5, with 9 bases in between. Germline V gene lookup returns CDR1 MNHEY and CDR2 SMNVEV (reference sequence). The CDR3 length is 13 residues. The CDR3 region is CASSYQGHQPQHF. The DNA for the CDR3 is TGTGCCAGCAGTTACCAGGGGCATCAGCCCCAGCATTTT.

This clonotype was counted at least ten times. CDR3 DNA: TGCGCCAGCAGCCAAGGGACACTTAACTATGGCTACACCTTC. It yields the protein CASSQGTLNYGYTF. This chain connects TRBV4-3 to TRBJ1-2, with a possible D match to TRBD1 (5 bases). Trimming took 1 base from V and 1 from J, leaving 7 bases between them. Germline CDR1 is LGHNA and CDR2 is YSLEER. This CDR3 region has 14 residues.

The V call is TRBV5-5, the J call TRBJ1-1, with D unresolved. CDR1 is SGHKS and CDR2 is YYEKEE in the germline V gene (reference sequence). V shed 0 bases and J shed 9 bases, with 12 bases lying between them. The CDR3 consists of 13 residues. The CDR3 DNA is TGTGCCAGCAGCTTGGACCGGAACCTCAAAGCTTTCTTT. Protein sequence: CASSLDRNLKAFF. Full variable domain (rest looked up from reference TRBV5-5 and TRBJ1-1): DAGVTQSPTHLIKTRGQQVTLRCSPISGHKSVSWYQQVLGQGPQFIFQYYEKEERGRGNFPDRFSARQFPNYSSELNVNALLLGDSALYLCASSLDRNLKAFFGQGTRLTVV.

This chain joins TRBV5-6 and TRBJ2-7, with D uncertain. This CDR3 spans 14 amino acids. V was cut by 5 bases and J by 3 bases, with 15 bases left in between. Germline-derived CDR1 and CDR2 are SGHDT and YYEEEE. This chain's CDR3 is CASRRGLYSYEQYF. In DNA, the CDR3 is TGTGCCAGCAGACGCGGCCTCTATAGCTACGAGCAGTACTTC.

This clonotype was seen repeatedly, ten times or more. The gene calls are TRBV5-6 and TRBJ2-1; TRBD2 agrees at 9 bases. CDR1 SGHDT and CDR2 YYEEEE come from the germline V gene. The V segment lost 0 bases and the J segment 4 bases; nucleotides outside the gene matches: 2. This CDR3 is 15 amino acids long. CDR3 in DNA: TGTGCCAGCAGCTTGGGGCTAGCGGGGTACAATGAGCAGTTCTTC. This translates into CASSLGLAGYNEQFF.

This clonotype was observed many times. The V call is TRBV4-3, the J call TRBJ2-5; D gene unclear. Deletions cut 5 bases from V and 7 bases from J, with 20 bases between. Germline assignment: CDR1 LGHNA and CDR2 YSLEER. The CDR3 runs 15 residues. This CDR3 is CASSVSGGDKRTQYF. CDR3 coding DNA: TGCGCCAGCAGCGTCTCCGGTGGGGATAAGAGGACCCAGTACTTC.

This clonotype was detected ten times or more. V usage is TRBV4-2 and J usage is TRBJ2-7, with TRBD2 matching over 13 bases. CDR3 length: 19 residues. Germline V lookup: CDR1 LGHNA, CDR2 YNFKEQ. The V gene end was trimmed by 0 bases and the J gene end by 3 bases; junction bases not matched to a gene: 11. CDR3 residues: CASSQDLTGLAGAYYEQYF. The CDR3 DNA is TGTGCCAGCAGCCAAGATCTCACCGGACTAGCGGGGGCCTACTACGAGCAGTACTTC.

The sample holds many counts of this clonotype. The chain is built from TRBV18 and TRBJ2-7, with 9 bases lining up with TRBD1. CDR3 length equals 12 residues. Looked up from germline, CDR1 is KGHSH and CDR2 is LQKENI. V trimming: 8 bases; J trimming: 6 bases; junction bases outside the gene matches: 5. The CDR3: CASGTGLFEQYF. The CDR3 DNA sequence: TGTGCCAGCGGGACAGGGCTATTCGAGCAGTACTTC.

This clonotype was recorded at least ten times. The V call is TRBV4-2, the J call TRBJ1-4; 11 bases are shared with TRBD1. Germline trimming cut 0 bases from V and 7 bases from J; bases unmatched to any gene: 4. The CDR3 sequence is 16 residues long. CDR1 and CDR2 from the germline V gene are LGHNA and YNFKEQ. Here the CDR3 reads CASSQDAGTGGEKLFF. In DNA form, the CDR3 reads TGTGCCAGCAGCCAAGATGCGGGGACAGGGGGTGAAAAACTGTTTTTT.

At least ten counts were recorded for this clonotype. The gene calls are TRBV7-9 and TRBJ1-1; 7 nucleotides match TRBD1. This CDR3 contains 16 residues. Germline V lookup: CDR1 SEHNR, CDR2 FQNEAQ (reference sequence). V lost 4 bases to trimming and J lost 4 bases; unmatched junction nucleotides: 12. This CDR3 reads CASSSSDRVAGTEAFF. The CDR3 DNA reads TGTGCCAGCAGCTCCTCCGACAGGGTAGCAGGCACTGAAGCTTTCTTT.